This record covers a single TCR beta chain. Its target is unknown. Profiled with immunoSEQ multiplex PCR; TCRdb holds only in-frame clones, not every one. The profile shows about 2.3 million clones, roughly 93% of them singletons. This specimen belongs to a study of shared clonotypes between healthy human individuals. The study's findings and limits: Non-shared clonotypes had lower generation probabilities than those shared by all four donors.

Unmatched junction bases numbered 18, after V lost 6 bases and J lost 7 bases. This CDR3 region has 17 residues. The germline V gene has CDR1 SGHDT and CDR2 YYEEEE. V is TRBV5-6 and J is TRBJ2-1; TRBD2 matches 8 bases. This clonotype originated in a man in his late teens or twenties in good health. Some clones in this sample may be carry-over from other donors' samples. Sequenced material: naive CD4+ T cells from PBMCs. Subset indicated: CD45RA+ positively selected. The CDR3 spells CASTRWPSGSFGNEQFF. Written as DNA, the CDR3 is TGTGCCAGCACCCGCTGGCCCAGCGGGAGTTTTGGGAATGAGCAGTTCTTC.